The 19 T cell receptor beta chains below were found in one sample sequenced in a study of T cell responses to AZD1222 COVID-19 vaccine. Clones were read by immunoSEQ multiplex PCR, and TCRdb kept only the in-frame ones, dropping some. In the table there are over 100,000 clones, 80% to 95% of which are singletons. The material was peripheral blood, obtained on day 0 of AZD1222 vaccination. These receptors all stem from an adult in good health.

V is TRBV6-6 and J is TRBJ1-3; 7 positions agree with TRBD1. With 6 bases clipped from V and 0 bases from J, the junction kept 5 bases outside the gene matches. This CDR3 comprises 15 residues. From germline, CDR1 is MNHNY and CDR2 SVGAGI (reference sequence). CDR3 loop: CASRTTGLSGNTIYF. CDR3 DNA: TGTGCCAGCAGGACGACAGGGCTCTCTGGAAACACCATATATTTT.

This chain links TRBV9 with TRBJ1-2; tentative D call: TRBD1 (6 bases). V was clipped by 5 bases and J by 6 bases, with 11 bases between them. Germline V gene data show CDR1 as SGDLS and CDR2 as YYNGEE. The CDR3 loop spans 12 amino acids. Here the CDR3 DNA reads TGTGCCAGCAGGGGCAGGGGAGATGGCTACACCTTC. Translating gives CASRGRGDGYTF. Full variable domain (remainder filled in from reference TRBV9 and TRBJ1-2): DSGVTQTPKHLITATGQRVTLRCSPRSGDLSVYWYQQSLDQGLQFLIQYYNGEERAKGNILERFSAQQFPDLHSELNLSSLELGDSALYFCASRGRGDGYTFGSGTRLTVV.

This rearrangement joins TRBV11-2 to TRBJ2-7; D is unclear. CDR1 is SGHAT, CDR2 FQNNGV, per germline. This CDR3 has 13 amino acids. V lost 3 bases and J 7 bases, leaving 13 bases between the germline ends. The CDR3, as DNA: TGTGCCAGCAGCTTGAGTCAGTCTTTGGAGCAGTACTTC. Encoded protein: CASSLSQSLEQYF.

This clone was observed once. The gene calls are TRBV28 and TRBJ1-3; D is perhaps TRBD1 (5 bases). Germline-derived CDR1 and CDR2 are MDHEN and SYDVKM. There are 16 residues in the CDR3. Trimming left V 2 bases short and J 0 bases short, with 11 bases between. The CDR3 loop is CASSLPTASSGNTIYF. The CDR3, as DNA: TGTGCCAGCAGTTTACCGACAGCGAGCTCTGGAAACACCATATATTTT.

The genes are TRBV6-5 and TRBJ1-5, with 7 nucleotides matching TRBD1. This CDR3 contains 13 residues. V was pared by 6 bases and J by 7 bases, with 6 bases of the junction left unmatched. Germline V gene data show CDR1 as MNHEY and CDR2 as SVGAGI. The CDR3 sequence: CASSRDSRQPQHF. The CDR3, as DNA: TGTGCCAGCAGCCGGGACAGCCGGCAGCCCCAGCATTTT.

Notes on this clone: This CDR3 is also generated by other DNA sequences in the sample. DNA for the CDR3: TGCGCCAGCAGCCTAGAGGACAGGGGGTACGAGCAGTACTTC. Translating gives CASSLEDRGYEQYF. The V call is TRBV4-3, the J call TRBJ2-7, with 10 bases identical to TRBD1. J gave up 4 bases and V 4 bases, and 4 bases lay outside the gene matches. The CDR3 has 14 residues. The germline V gene encodes CDR1 LGHNA and CDR2 YSLEER.

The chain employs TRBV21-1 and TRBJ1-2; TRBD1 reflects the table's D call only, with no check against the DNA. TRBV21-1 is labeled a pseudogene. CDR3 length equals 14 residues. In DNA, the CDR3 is TGTGCCAGCAGCAAAGTCGCAGGGGGGTATGGCTACACCTTC. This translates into CASSKVAGGYGYTF.

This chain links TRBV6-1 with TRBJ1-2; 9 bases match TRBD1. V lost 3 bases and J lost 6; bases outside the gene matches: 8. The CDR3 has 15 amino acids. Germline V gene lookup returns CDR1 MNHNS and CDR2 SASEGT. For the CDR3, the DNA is TGTGCCAGCAGTGACAGGGACAGGGCTTGGAATGGCTACACCTTC. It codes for CASSDRDRAWNGYTF.

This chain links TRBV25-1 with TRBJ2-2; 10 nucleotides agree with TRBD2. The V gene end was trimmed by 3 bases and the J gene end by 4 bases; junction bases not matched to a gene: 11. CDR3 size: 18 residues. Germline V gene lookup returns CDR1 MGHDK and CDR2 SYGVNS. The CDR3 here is CASSDPPKERGGTGELFF. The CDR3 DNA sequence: TGTGCCAGCAGTGATCCCCCGAAGGAGCGGGGGGGCACCGGGGAGCTGTTTTTT.

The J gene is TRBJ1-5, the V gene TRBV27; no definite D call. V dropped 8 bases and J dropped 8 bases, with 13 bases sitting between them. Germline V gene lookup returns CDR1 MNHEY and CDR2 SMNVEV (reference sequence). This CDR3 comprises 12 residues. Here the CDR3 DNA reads TGTGCCAGCGGAAAGGTCGGTGAGCCCCAGCATTTT. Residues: CASGKVGEPQHF.

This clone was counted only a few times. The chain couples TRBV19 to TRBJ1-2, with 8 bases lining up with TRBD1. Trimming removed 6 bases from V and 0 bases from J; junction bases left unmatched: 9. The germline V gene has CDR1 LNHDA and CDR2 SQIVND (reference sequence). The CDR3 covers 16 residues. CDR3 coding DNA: TGTGCCAGTAGCCTAGGACAGGGTACCACTAACTATGGCTACACCTTC. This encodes CASSLGQGTTNYGYTF. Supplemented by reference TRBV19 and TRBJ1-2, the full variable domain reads DGGITQSPKYLFRKEGQNVTLSCEQNLNHDAMYWYRQDPGQGLRLIYYSQIVNDFQKGDIAEGYSVSREKKESFPLTVTSAQKNPTAFYLCASSLGQGTTNYGYTFGSGTRLTVV.

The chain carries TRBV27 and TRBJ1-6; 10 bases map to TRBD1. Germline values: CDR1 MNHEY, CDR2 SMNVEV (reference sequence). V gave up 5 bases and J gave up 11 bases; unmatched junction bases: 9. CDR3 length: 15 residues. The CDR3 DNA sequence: TGTGCCAGCAGTCTAAGGGACAGGGGATACGCACCCCTCCACTTT. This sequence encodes CASSLRDRGYAPLHF.

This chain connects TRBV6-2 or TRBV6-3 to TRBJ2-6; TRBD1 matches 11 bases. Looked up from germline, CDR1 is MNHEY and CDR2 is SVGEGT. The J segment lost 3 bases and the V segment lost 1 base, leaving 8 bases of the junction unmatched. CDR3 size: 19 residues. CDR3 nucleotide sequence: TGTGCCAGCAGTTACTTGTTGGGACAGGGGGTATTTGGGGCCAACGTCCTGACTTTC. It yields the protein CASSYLLGQGVFGANVLTF.

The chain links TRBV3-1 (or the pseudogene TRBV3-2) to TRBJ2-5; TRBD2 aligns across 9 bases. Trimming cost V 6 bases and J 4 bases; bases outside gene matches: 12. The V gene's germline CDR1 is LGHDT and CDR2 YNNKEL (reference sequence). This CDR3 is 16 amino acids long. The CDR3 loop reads CASSEEAGGQLETQYF. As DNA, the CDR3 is TGTGCCAGCAGTGAGGAAGCGGGGGGCCAATTAGAGACCCAGTACTTC.

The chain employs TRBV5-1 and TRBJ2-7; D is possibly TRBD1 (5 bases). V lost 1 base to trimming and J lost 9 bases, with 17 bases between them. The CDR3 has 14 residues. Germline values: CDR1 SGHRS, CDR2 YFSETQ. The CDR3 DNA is TGCGCCAGCAGCTTGCAGGGTTCGTACTTAGGGCAGTACTTC. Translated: CASSLQGSYLGQYF.

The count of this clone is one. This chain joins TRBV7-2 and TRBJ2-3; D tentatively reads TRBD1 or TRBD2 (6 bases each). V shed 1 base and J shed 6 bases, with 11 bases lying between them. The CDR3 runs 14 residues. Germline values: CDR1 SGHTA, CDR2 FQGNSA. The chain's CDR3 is CASSLGGAPDTQYF. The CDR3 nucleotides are TGTGCCAGCAGCTTAGGGGGGGCCCCCGATACGCAGTATTTT.

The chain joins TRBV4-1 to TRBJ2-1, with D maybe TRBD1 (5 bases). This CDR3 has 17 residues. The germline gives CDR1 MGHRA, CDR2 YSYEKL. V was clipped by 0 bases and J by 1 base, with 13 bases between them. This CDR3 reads CASSQEAQGSSYNEQFF. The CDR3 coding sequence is TGCGCCAGCAGCCAAGAAGCGCAGGGCTCATCCTACAATGAGCAGTTCTTC.

CDR3 residues: CASSFGGRTEAFF. In nucleotides, the CDR3 is TGTGCCAGCAGTTTTGGGGGTAGGACTGAAGCTTTCTTT. The rearrangement uses TRBV28 and TRBJ1-1; D is perhaps TRBD1 (5 bases). Between the trimmed V and J ends, which lost 3 bases and 5 bases, there was a span of 10 bases. The CDR3 is 13 residues long. The germline V gene has CDR1 MDHEN and CDR2 SYDVKM.

The CDR3 loop is CASRRAASEIYEQYF. The DNA of the CDR3 is TGTGCCAGCAGAAGGGCGGCTAGCGAGATATACGAGCAGTACTTC. This rearrangement joins TRBV19 to TRBJ2-7; TRBD2 might be the D (6 bases). From germline, CDR1 is LNHDA and CDR2 SQIVND (reference sequence). V lost 9 bases and J lost 4, with 22 bases in between. This CDR3 has 15 amino acids.